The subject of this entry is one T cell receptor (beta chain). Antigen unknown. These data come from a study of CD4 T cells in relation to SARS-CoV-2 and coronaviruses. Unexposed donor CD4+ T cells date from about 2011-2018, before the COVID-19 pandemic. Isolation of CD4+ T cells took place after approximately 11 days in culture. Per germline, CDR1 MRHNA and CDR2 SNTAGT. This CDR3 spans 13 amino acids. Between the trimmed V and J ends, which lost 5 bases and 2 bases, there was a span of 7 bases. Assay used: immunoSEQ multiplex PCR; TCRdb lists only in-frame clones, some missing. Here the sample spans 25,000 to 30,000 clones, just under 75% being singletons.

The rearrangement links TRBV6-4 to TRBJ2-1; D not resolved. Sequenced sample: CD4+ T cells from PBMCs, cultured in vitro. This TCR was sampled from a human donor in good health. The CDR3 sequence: CASSSRAYNEQFF. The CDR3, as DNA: TGTGCCAGCAGTTCAAGGGCCTACAATGAGCAGTTCTTC.